The clone carrying this T cell receptor (beta chain) was detected a few times. The source of the sample is a study of tumour-infiltrating T cells in Burkitt lymphoma. The CDR3 contains 17 residues. Per the germline V gene, CDR1 is ENHRY and CDR2 is SYGVKD. With 9 bases clipped from V and 4 bases from J, the junction kept 14 bases outside the gene matches. Data came from immunoSEQ multiplex PCR; TCRdb stores just in-frame clones and leaves some out. The data show fewer than 8,000 clones, 15% to 20% seen once. The sequencing input was tumor tissue. The source of this sequence is a human donor with diffuse large B-cell lymphoma. V is TRBV10-3 and J is TRBJ2-3, with TRBD2 identical over 12 bases. CDR3 in amino acids: CAIMDASGRAPADTQYF. The CDR3 bases are TGTGCCATTATGGATGCTAGCGGGAGGGCCCCGGCAGATACGCAGTATTTT.